The 21 T cell receptor beta chains below all came from one sample that was sequenced in a study of blood T cells in healthy people across ages. The second PCR ran roughly 6 to 11 cycles with a sample-barcoded 5' primer and J-beta primers. TCRdb passed the 5' RACE reads through MiXCR, listing each CDR3 protein once. The table records 1.5 million to 2 million distinct CDR3 sequences, around 36% of them present only once. The sequencing input was blood. Receptors originate from a woman aged 25-40 years in good health.

V and J are TRBV20-1 and TRBJ2-7; maybe TRBD1 (6 bases). With 4 bases removed from V and 2 bases from J, the gap between germline ends came to 9 bases. The length of the CDR3 is 12 residues. The germline CDR1 and CDR2 sequences are DFQATT and SNEGSKA (reference sequence). CDR3 amino acids: CSAIRGTYEQYF. CDR3 nucleotide sequence: TGCAGTGCTATCAGGGGTACCTACGAGCAGTACTTC.

This clonotype was found a few times. The chain links TRBV7-7 to TRBJ2-5, with D maybe TRBD1 (5 bases). The V end lost 5 bases, the J end lost 0 bases, and 10 bases lay between the germline ends. The CDR3 is 14 amino acids. Germline V gives CDR1 SSHAT, CDR2 FNYEAQ (reference sequence). CDR3 region: CASSTAGYQETQYF. CDR3 bases: TGTGCCAGCAGCACTGCAGGGTACCAAGAGACCCAGTACTTC.

The rearrangement links TRBV27 to TRBJ2-2; TRBD1 or TRBD2 may be the D gene (5 bases each). V gave up 4 bases and J gave up 5 bases, with 14 bases separating them. The CDR3 covers 15 residues. Germline CDR1 MNHEY, CDR2 SMNVEV (reference sequence). The CDR3 sequence is CASSSLGEKTGELFF. The CDR3 DNA reads TGTGCCAGCAGTTCCTTGGGGGAGAAAACCGGGGAGCTGTTTTTT.

This chain uses TRBV29-1 with TRBJ2-3; tentative D call: TRBD1 (5 bases). Looked up from germline, CDR1 is SQVTM and CDR2 is ANQGSEA. CDR3 length equals 12 residues. The V gene lost 5 bases and the J gene lost 3 bases, with 9 bases spanning the gap. In DNA, the CDR3 is TGCAGCGTTAAGGGGTTAACAGATACGCAGTATTTT. Translating it yields CSVKGLTDTQYF.

The rearrangement links TRBV5-1 to TRBJ2-5; a possible D gene is TRBD2 (5 bases). The CDR3 length is 16 residues. V shed 2 bases and J shed 5 bases, with 19 bases lying between them. Germline V gene lookup returns CDR1 SGHRS and CDR2 YFSETQ. The CDR3 sequence: CASSFDPLVGGETQYF. The DNA for the CDR3 is TGCGCCAGCAGCTTCGACCCTCTAGTCGGCGGGGAGACCCAGTACTTC.

A single count supports this clonotype. A much larger clone lies a single base off, so this may be a read error. The chain has TRBV4-2 and TRBJ1-4, with TRBD1 matching 8 bases. CDR3 length: 16 residues. Germline V gene sequence: CDR1 LGHNA, CDR2 YNFKEQ. CDR3 amino acids: CTSSQARGQGEEKLFF. In nucleotides, the CDR3 is TGTACCAGCAGCCAAGCAAGAGGACAGGGTGAGGAAAAACTGTTTTTT.

This clonotype has just a few counts. This chain joins TRBV20-1 and TRBJ2-1; D not certain. The CDR3 runs to 13 residues. Germline CDR1 DFQATT, CDR2 SNEGSKA (reference sequence). With 6 bases removed from V and 6 bases from J, the gap between germline ends came to 15 bases. The CDR3 region is CSARPQGFNEQFF. In nucleotides, the CDR3 is TGCAGTGCCCGGCCGCAAGGTTTCAATGAGCAGTTCTTC.

The table lists this clonotype with a few counts. V is TRBV9 and J is TRBJ2-7; D is unresolved. From germline, CDR1 is SGDLS and CDR2 YYNGEE. This CDR3 contains 17 residues. V shed 4 bases and J shed 0 bases, with 20 bases lying between them. As DNA, the CDR3 is TGTGCCAGCAGCCCTCAAGGCCGATACGCTAGCTCCTACGAGCAGTACTTC. Its protein product is CASSPQGRYASSYEQYF.

This clonotype was seen ten or more times. This chain connects TRBV6-5 to TRBJ1-1; D is perhaps TRBD1 (5 bases). The CDR3 contains 13 residues. Germline V lookup: CDR1 MNHEY, CDR2 SVGAGI. Trimming cost V 6 bases and J 1 base, with 9 bases left between them. CDR3 nucleotide sequence: TGTGCCAGCAGCTATAGGGGGAACACTGAAGCTTTCTTT. Translating it yields CASSYRGNTEAFF.

V is TRBV6-5 and J is TRBJ1-6, with D tentatively TRBD1 (5 bases). The germline CDR1 and CDR2 sequences are MNHEY and SVGAGI. The CDR3 length is 12 residues. V was cut by 6 bases and J by 14 bases, with 14 bases left in between. CDR3 region: CASSRDGVSLHF. The DNA for the CDR3 is TGTGCCAGCAGCCGGGACGGCGTATCCCTCCACTTT.

In DNA form, the CDR3 reads TGTGCCAGCAGTTCTGTATCGGGTGAGCAGTTCTTC. Its translation: CASSSVSGEQFF. V and J are TRBV6-5 and TRBJ2-1; no clear D gene. V was trimmed by 4 bases and J by 9 bases, leaving 10 bases between them. Germline CDR1 is MNHEY and CDR2 is SVGAGI. This CDR3 is built from 12 residues.

V gene TRBV20-1 combines with J gene TRBJ1-5; 7 bases align to TRBD1. The length of the CDR3 is 14 residues. Losses at the gene ends were 7 bases for V and 9 bases for J; bases not matched to a gene: 15. Germline CDR1 is DFQATT and CDR2 is SNEGSKA (reference sequence). The chain's CDR3 is CSGVGWQGERPQHF. CDR3 DNA sequence: TGCAGTGGCGTTGGTTGGCAGGGGGAAAGGCCCCAGCATTTT.

The chain carries TRBV21-1 and TRBJ2-5; the table calls TRBD1, which could not be checked here. TRBV21-1 is annotated as a pseudogene. This CDR3 is built from 19 residues. CDR3 bases: TGTGCCAGCAGCAAAGTGGGACAGGGAGACACAGATCCCCAAGAGACCCAGTACTTC. It codes for CASSKVGQGDTDPQETQYF.

This clonotype was found a few times. The genes are TRBV7-9 and TRBJ1-6; D gene unclear. Germline values: CDR1 SEHNR, CDR2 FQNEAQ (reference sequence). V gave up 8 bases and J gave up 8 bases, with 16 bases separating them. CDR3 length equals 14 residues. CDR3 bases: TGTGCCAGCGGGCCGGGGTCCCCATATTCACCCCTCCACTTT. This translates into CASGPGSPYSPLHF. Combining the CDR3 with reference TRBV7-9 and TRBJ1-6 gives the whole variable domain DTGVSQNPRHKITKRGQNVTFRCDPISEHNRLYWYRQTLGQGPEFLTYFQNEAQLEKSRLLSDRFSAERPKGSFSTLEIQRTEQGDSAMYLCASGPGSPYSPLHFGNGTRLTVT.

V gene TRBV6-5 combines with J gene TRBJ2-1; possibly TRBD1 or TRBD2 for D (6 bases each). The germline V and J ends were trimmed by 3 bases and 7 bases, with 16 bases remaining between them. Germline V gene data show CDR1 as MNHEY and CDR2 as SVGAGI. The CDR3 is 15 residues long. The chain's CDR3 is CASSYRGAHMNEQFF. The CDR3 DNA is TGTGCCAGCAGTTATAGGGGGGCGCACATGAATGAGCAGTTCTTC.

The chain links TRBV7-2 to TRBJ1-2; 7 bases fit TRBD1. Germline-derived CDR1 and CDR2 are SGHTA and FQGNSA. The CDR3 covers 16 residues. After removal of 2 bases from V and 3 bases from J, the junction contained 9 bases not matched to a gene. The CDR3 DNA reads TGTGCCAGCAGCTTATCTGGTACAGGGGTGGACTATGGCTACACCTTC. Protein product: CASSLSGTGVDYGYTF.

This clonotype was detected ten times or more. The chain links TRBV29-1 to TRBJ2-7; D is perhaps TRBD1 (6 bases). V was trimmed by 6 bases and J by 3 bases, leaving 12 bases between them. This CDR3 is 12 amino acids long. The germline V gene encodes CDR1 SQVTM and CDR2 ANQGSEA. This CDR3 is CSVITGFYEQYF. The CDR3 DNA follows: TGCAGCGTGATTACAGGGTTCTACGAGCAGTACTTC.

This clonotype turned up a few times. The chain links TRBV7-9 to TRBJ2-3; 8 nucleotides align to TRBD2. With 5 bases clipped from V and 6 bases from J, the junction kept 13 bases outside the gene matches. CDR3 length: 16 amino acids. Germline V CDR1 and CDR2: SEHNR, FQNEAQ (reference sequence). This CDR3 is CASSLPLGLAGDTQYF. The CDR3 bases are TGTGCCAGCAGCCTCCCGTTAGGACTAGCAGGTGATACGCAGTATTTT.

J is TRBJ1-5 and V is TRBV20-1; TRBD1 agrees at 10 bases. Germline V gene lookup returns CDR1 DFQATT and CDR2 SNEGSKA (reference sequence). With V trimmed by 6 bases and J by 7 bases, 9 bases remained unmatched. This CDR3 has 14 residues. CDR3 coding DNA: TGCAGTGCCCTTGGGACAGGGGTAGGCCAGCCCCAGCATTTT. Its translation: CSALGTGVGQPQHF.

This clonotype was detected only a few times. The chain links TRBV7-9 to TRBJ2-7; 7 bases are a match to TRBD1. The CDR3 has 16 amino acids. The V gene's germline CDR1 is SEHNR and CDR2 FQNEAQ (reference sequence). V was clipped by 5 bases and J by 3 bases; unmatched bases: 13. In nucleotides, the CDR3 is TGTGCCAGCAGCCCCCCATTTCAGGGGGAGTACTACGAGCAGTACTTC. This sequence encodes CASSPPFQGEYYEQYF.

The genes are TRBV6-6 and TRBJ2-1; 13 nucleotides align to TRBD2. CDR1 and CDR2 from the germline V gene are MNHNY and SVGAGI (reference sequence). Trimming took 4 bases from V and 14 from J; bases not matched to a gene: 11. The CDR3 loop spans 15 amino acids. Here the CDR3 DNA reads TGTGCCAGCAGTTCCCCCCAACTAGCGGGGGGGCGTAAGTTCTTC. Its translation: CASSSPQLAGGRKFF.